One and the same sample provided the 12 T cell receptor beta chains below, sequenced in a study of T-cell reconstitution after alpha-beta-depleted transplantation in children. Unique molecular identifiers featured in how the TCRbeta library was prepared. TCRdb independently ran MiXCR on the PCR reads; one entry per CDR3 protein. Here the sample spans roughly 48,000 distinct CDR3 sequences, over 4.5% being singletons. Sequencing was performed on PBMCs, mostly from graft donor cells, taken 60 days after TCRalphabeta/CD19-depleted stem cell transplant. These receptors came from a female patient aged 2-9 years who had a stem cell transplant for aplastic anemia, so the T cells may come from the graft donor.

This clonotype was counted many times. The V gene is TRBV11-2, the J gene TRBJ2-1; 13 nucleotides match TRBD2. The V segment lost 3 bases and the J segment 6 bases; nucleotides outside the gene matches: 5. CDR3 length: 16 residues. Germline V gene sequence: CDR1 SGHAT, CDR2 FQNNGV. DNA of the CDR3: TGTGCCAGCAGCTTTGCACTAGCGGGAGGGATCAATGAGCAGTTCTTC. Residues: CASSFALAGGINEQFF.

This clonotype has more than one count but fewer than ten. The chain joins TRBV4-2 to TRBJ2-2, with 11 nucleotides matching TRBD1. The germline gives CDR1 LGHNA, CDR2 YNFKEQ. This CDR3 comprises 17 residues. The ends lost 3 bases at V and 5 bases at J; junction bases unmatched: 8. The CDR3 nucleotides are TGTGCCAGCAGCCAGGCACCTGGACAGGGGGCGACCGGGGAGCTGTTTTTT. It specifies CASSQAPGQGATGELFF.

There are many counts of this clonotype. The chain couples TRBV4-1 to TRBJ2-3; TRBD2 aligns across 9 bases. Germline V lookup: CDR1 MGHRA, CDR2 YSYEKL. This CDR3 has 16 residues. The J segment lost 4 bases and the V segment lost 3 bases, leaving 8 bases of the junction unmatched. In DNA form, the CDR3 reads TGCGCCAGCAGCCAGCCGGGGGGCGGGAGGGCAGATACGCAGTATTTT. Encoded protein: CASSQPGGGRADTQYF.

This rearrangement joins TRBV5-1 to TRBJ2-5; D remains ambiguous. Between the trimmed V and J ends, which lost 4 bases and 2 bases, there was a span of 6 bases. CDR3 length equals 12 residues. The germline V gene encodes CDR1 SGHRS and CDR2 YFSETQ. The CDR3 protein is CASSPLQETQYF. CDR3 nucleotide sequence: TGCGCCAGCAGCCCCCTACAAGAGACCCAGTACTTC.

This clonotype was counted many times. This chain links TRBV11-2 with TRBJ2-7, with 9 bases fitting TRBD2. This CDR3 region has 14 residues. The trim removed 4 bases at V and 5 bases at J, leaving 6 bases unmatched. Per germline, CDR1 SGHAT and CDR2 FQNNGV. The CDR3, as DNA: TGTGCCAGCAGCTACAGCGGGGGGATAGACGAGCAGTACTTC. Its protein product is CASSYSGGIDEQYF.

In this sample, this clonotype turned up many times. The chain couples TRBV15 to TRBJ2-7; D ambiguous. The V end lost 0 bases, the J end lost 9 bases, and 15 bases lay between the germline ends. From germline, CDR1 is LNHNV and CDR2 YYDKDF (reference sequence). CDR3 length equals 14 residues. The CDR3 sequence is CATSREMVVAGQYF. CDR3 nucleotide sequence: TGTGCCACCAGCAGAGAAATGGTAGTCGCCGGGCAGTACTTC.

This clonotype was seen repeatedly, ten times or more. The conserved phenylalanine or tryptophan normally closing the CDR3 is absent here, so this likely arose from a read error. The chain recombines TRBV7-9 with TRBJ2-7; 11 bases map to TRBD1. The CDR3 totals 15 residues. Per the germline V gene, CDR1 is SEHNR and CDR2 is FQNEAQ (reference sequence). V lost 5 bases, J lost 4 bases, and 7 bases stayed unmatched. This CDR3 reads CASSDRDRGLYEQYS. Written as DNA, the CDR3 is TGTGCCAGCAGCGACCGGGACAGGGGGTTGTACGAGCAGTACTCC.

This clonotype was detected many times. This chain joins TRBV9 and TRBJ2-1, with 9 nucleotides matching TRBD1. Germline CDR1 SGDLS, CDR2 YYNGEE. Germline trimming cut 4 bases from V and 7 bases from J; bases unmatched to any gene: 9. The CDR3 sequence is 15 residues long. The CDR3 sequence is CASSPRDRATNEQFF. CDR3 nucleotides: TGTGCCAGCAGCCCCCGGGACAGGGCAACAAATGAGCAGTTCTTC.

This clonotype was seen only a few times. This chain joins TRBV3-1 and TRBJ2-7; D is perhaps TRBD1 or TRBD2 (7 bases each). Trimming removed 1 base at V and 3 bases at J, with 16 bases between. CDR1 is LGHDT and CDR2 is YNNKEL in the germline V gene (reference sequence). The CDR3 sequence is 16 residues long. DNA for the CDR3: TGTGCCAGCAGCCAAGCAGGGGGGGGAGGAATCTACGAGCAGTACTTC. Its translation is CASSQAGGGGIYEQYF.

This clonotype was counted ten times or more. The rearrangement joins TRBV20-1 to TRBJ2-7; D not certain. Trimming took 8 bases from V and 2 from J, leaving 10 bases between them. Germline CDR1 is DFQATT and CDR2 is SNEGSKA (reference sequence). The CDR3 covers 11 residues. The chain's CDR3 is CSSLSAYEQYF. CDR3 coding DNA: TGCAGTTCCCTTAGTGCCTACGAGCAGTACTTC.

This clonotype has ten or more counts. This sequence joins TRBV5-5 and TRBJ2-2, with 7 nucleotides matching TRBD1. Germline assignment: CDR1 SGHKS and CDR2 YYEKEE (reference sequence). CDR3 length: 15 residues. V dropped 3 bases and J dropped 1; count of bases not matched to a gene: 3. The CDR3 loop is CASSWGTVNTGELFF. In DNA form, the CDR3 reads TGTGCCAGCAGCTGGGGGACAGTGAACACCGGGGAGCTGTTTTTT. The entire variable domain, with the rest obtained from reference TRBV5-5 and TRBJ2-2, is as follows: DAGVTQSPTHLIKTRGQQVTLRCSPISGHKSVSWYQQVLGQGPQFIFQYYEKEERGRGNFPDRFSARQFPNYSSELNVNALLLGDSALYLCASSWGTVNTGELFFGEGSRLTVL.

V and J are TRBV7-9 and TRBJ2-4, with D possibly being TRBD2 (5 bases). The CDR3 has 18 amino acids. CDR1 and CDR2 (germline): SEHNR, FQNEAQ (reference sequence). The V gene lost 0 bases and the J gene lost 0 bases, with 15 bases spanning the gap. The CDR3 DNA reads TGTGCCAGCAGCTTAGCGGTTGGTGGGAGCAGAGCCAAAAACATTCAGTACTTC. This encodes CASSLAVGGSRAKNIQYF.